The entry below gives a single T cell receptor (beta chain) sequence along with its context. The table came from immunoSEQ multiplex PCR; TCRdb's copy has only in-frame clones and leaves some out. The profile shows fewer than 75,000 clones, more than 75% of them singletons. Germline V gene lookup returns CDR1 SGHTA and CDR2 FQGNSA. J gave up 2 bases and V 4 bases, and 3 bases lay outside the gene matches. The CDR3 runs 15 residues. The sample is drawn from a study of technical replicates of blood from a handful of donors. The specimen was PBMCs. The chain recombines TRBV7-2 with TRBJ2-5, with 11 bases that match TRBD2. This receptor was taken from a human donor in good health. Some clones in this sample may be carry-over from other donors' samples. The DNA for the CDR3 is TGTGCCAGCAGCTCAAGACTAGCGGGGCAAGAGACCCAGTACTTC. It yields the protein CASSSRLAGQETQYF.